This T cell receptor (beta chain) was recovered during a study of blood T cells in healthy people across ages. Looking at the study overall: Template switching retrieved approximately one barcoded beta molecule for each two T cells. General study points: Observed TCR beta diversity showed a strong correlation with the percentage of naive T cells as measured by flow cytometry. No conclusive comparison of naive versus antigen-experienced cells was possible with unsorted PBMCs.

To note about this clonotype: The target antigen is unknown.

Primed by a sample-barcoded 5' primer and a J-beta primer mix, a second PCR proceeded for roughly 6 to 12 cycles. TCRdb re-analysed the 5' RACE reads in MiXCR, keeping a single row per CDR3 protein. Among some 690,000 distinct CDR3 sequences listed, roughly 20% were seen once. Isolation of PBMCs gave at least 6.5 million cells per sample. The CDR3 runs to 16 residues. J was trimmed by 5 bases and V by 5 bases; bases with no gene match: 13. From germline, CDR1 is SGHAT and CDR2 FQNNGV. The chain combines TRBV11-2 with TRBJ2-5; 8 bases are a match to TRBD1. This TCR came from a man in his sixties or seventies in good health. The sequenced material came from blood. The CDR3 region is CASSRSTGVMGETQYF. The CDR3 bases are TGTGCCAGCAGCCGATCGACAGGGGTGATGGGGGAGACCCAGTACTTC.